The T cell receptor beta chain under discussion was sequenced for a study of T cell responses to AZD1222 COVID-19 vaccine. General study points: An increase in Spike-specific TCR breadth and depth was observed after two AZD1222 doses. Females outnumbered males among donors, who were mostly white British; clonal diversity was possibly underestimated. Mapped onto spike, vaccine-associated CD4 TCRs spanned it and were dominant at 160-218 and 743-854.

Worth noting for this clone: The antigen is not known.

Germline values: CDR1 SGHTA, CDR2 FQGNSA. CDR3 length equals 14 residues. Trimming left V 1 base short and J 6 bases short, with 12 bases between. Using immunoSEQ multiplex PCR, the repertoire was profiled, and TCRdb retains in-frame clones only, with some absent. The sample lists 150,000 or so clones; around 90% were seen once. Second-dose intervals of approximately 4 or approximately 12 weeks were pooled. Specimen: peripheral blood, collected 28 days after the second AZD1222 dose. The chain has TRBV7-2 and TRBJ1-2; the D gene is possibly TRBD1 (6 bases). The origin of this receptor is an adult who received the AZD1222 COVID-19 vaccine. The CDR3 here is CASSLGLGGDGYTF. The CDR3 DNA sequence: TGTGCCAGCAGCTTAGGGTTAGGGGGGGATGGCTACACCTTC.